These 10 T cell receptor beta chains originate from one sample sequenced in a study of T-cell reconstitution after alpha-beta-depleted transplantation in children. Unique molecular identifiers featured in how the TCRbeta library was prepared. Each CDR3 protein gets one entry after TCRdb re-called the PCR reads with MiXCR. This table holds some 840,000 distinct CDR3 sequences, roughly 16% found once. The sample in question was PBMCs, mostly from graft donor cells, obtained 360 days after TCRalphabeta/CD19-depleted stem cell transplant. These TCRs come from a male patient between 5 and 17 years old who had a stem cell transplant for acute lymphoblastic leukemia, so the T cells may come from the graft donor.

This clonotype was seen a handful of times. CDR3: CASSLGAGINEQYF. In nucleotides, the CDR3 is TGTGCCAGCAGCTTAGGGGCGGGTATTAACGAGCAGTACTTC. The chain carries TRBV7-6 and TRBJ2-7, with D perhaps matching TRBD2 (5 bases). Germline CDR1 and CDR2: SGHVS and FNYEAQ. Trimming stripped 1 base from V and 5 bases from J, with 12 bases between. The CDR3 spans 14 residues.

This chain joins TRBV27 and TRBJ2-5; 8 bases match TRBD2. The CDR3 sequence is 15 residues long. Per the germline V gene, CDR1 is MNHEY and CDR2 is SMNVEV (reference sequence). V lost 3 bases to trimming and J lost 3 bases; unmatched junction nucleotides: 6. The CDR3 DNA sequence: TGTGCCAGCAGTTTCGGAGCGGGAGAGGAAGAGACCCAGTACTTC. Translated, it gives CASSFGAGEEETQYF.

This clonotype was found many times. V usage is TRBV10-1 and J usage is TRBJ2-1, with 8 bases fitting TRBD2. The germline CDR1 and CDR2 sequences are WNHNN and SYGVQD (reference sequence). This CDR3 is built from 15 residues. Trimming removed 5 bases from V and 4 bases from J; junction bases left unmatched: 7. Here the CDR3 DNA reads TGCGCCAGCAGTAAGATCCTAGCGGGTTACAATGAGCAGTTCTTC. It is translated as CASSKILAGYNEQFF.

This clonotype was observed at least ten times. The chain combines TRBV12-3 or TRBV12-4 with TRBJ2-1; 11 bases fit TRBD2. V was pared by 5 bases and J by 4 bases, with 4 bases of the junction left unmatched. The CDR3 runs 15 residues. In nucleotides, the CDR3 is TGTGCCAGCAGTATGGGACTAGCGGCTTACAATGAGCAGTTCTTC. This codes for CASSMGLAAYNEQFF.

This rearrangement joins TRBV12-3 or TRBV12-4 to TRBJ1-2; possibly TRBD1 for D (6 bases). This CDR3 comprises 14 residues. Trimming removed 3 bases from V and 6 bases from J, with 14 bases in between. In DNA form, the CDR3 reads TGTGCCAGCAGTTTCGGGGGGCCGGATGATGGCTACACCTTC. It is translated as CASSFGGPDDGYTF.

V usage is TRBV20-1 and J usage is TRBJ2-4, with 9 positions matching TRBD2. This CDR3 has 19 amino acids. Germline V CDR1 and CDR2: DFQATT, SNEGSKA (reference sequence). The V and J ends lost 1 base and 1 base, in that order; junction bases with no gene match: 14. For the CDR3, the DNA is TGCAGTGCTAGAGTAATAGCGGGAGAGTGGTCCGGGGCCAAAAACATTCAGTACTTC. Its translation: CSARVIAGEWSGAKNIQYF.

This clonotype was recorded a few times. The chain joins TRBV20-1 to TRBJ2-7; a possible D gene is TRBD2 (5 bases). CDR1 DFQATT and CDR2 SNEGSKA come from the germline V gene (reference sequence). CDR3 size: 11 residues. The V gene lost 5 bases and the J gene lost 4 bases, with 9 bases spanning the gap. Here the CDR3 reads CSAPRGYEQYF. Written as DNA, the CDR3 is TGCAGTGCTCCAAGAGGGTACGAGCAGTACTTC.

The V gene is TRBV11-2, the J gene TRBJ2-4; the D gene is possibly TRBD1 (5 bases). This CDR3 spans 15 amino acids. CDR1 is SGHAT and CDR2 is FQNNGV in the germline V gene. The V gene lost 4 bases and the J gene lost 8 bases, with 18 bases spanning the gap. CDR3 bases: TGTGCCAGCAGCTCCCCAGGCAGGGCCTCTTACATTCAGTACTTC. Encoded protein: CASSSPGRASYIQYF.

In this sample, this clonotype turned up a few times. The CDR3 protein is CSATNPGAYEQYF. For the CDR3, the DNA is TGCAGTGCTACAAACCCGGGGGCCTACGAGCAGTACTTC. The chain joins TRBV20-1 to TRBJ2-7; possible D gene TRBD2, 6 bases. Trimming took 4 bases from V and 2 from J, leaving 12 bases between them. Germline CDR1 reads DFQATT; CDR2 reads SNEGSKA (reference sequence). This CDR3 region has 13 residues.

The chain couples TRBV20-1 to TRBJ2-7; 8 bases map to TRBD2. The CDR3 spans 13 residues. Per the germline V gene, CDR1 is DFQATT and CDR2 is SNEGSKA (reference sequence). The V and J ends lost 6 bases and 5 bases, in that order; junction bases with no gene match: 9. CDR3: CSAHLAGYNEQYF. The CDR3, as DNA: TGCAGTGCCCATTTAGCGGGATATAACGAGCAGTACTTC.